What follows is one T cell receptor (beta chain) and its context. The antigen it recognizes is unknown. Base qualities were left out, and no much larger clone turns up one base away. Its CDR3 holds 14 amino acids, cysteine through phenylalanine. The retained sequence is limited to the CDR3, 42 bases, with the frame set at the first base. Trimming accounts for 6 bases at V and 6 bases at J, while the number of junction bases matched to no gene is 9. For CDR1 and CDR2, the germline V gene lists MNHEY and SVGAGI. Library preparation used the immunoSEQ multiplex PCR assay. For the multiplex PCR, a mixture combining 60 forward primers for TCR Vbeta segments and 13 reverse primers for TCR Jbeta segments was used. Amplification of the CDR3 region of rearranged TCR beta genes was performed with a multiplex PCR assay on genomic DNA. The Illumina HiSeq System was used to sequence the amplified TCR beta libraries as 87-base-pair reads. For the original study's pipeline: In a later analysis, around 80 million unique TCR beta chains were counted across the 690 or so repertoires, and approximately 9.9 million of these chains were shared by at least two donors. Raw reads were error-corrected and collapsed into unique sequences by a nearest-neighbor algorithm in which closely related sequences were merged to remove PCR and sequencing errors. Alignment of CDR3 sequences to IMGT reference sequences was used to assign V, D and J gene segments. For a sequence to be retained, a match of at least six nucleotides to both a V gene segment and a J gene segment was required. A rearrangement was called productive if the CDR3 had no stop codons and remained in frame with V and J, and every other rearrangement was called non-productive. CDR3 was defined by IMGT convention, running from the second conserved V-encoded cysteine to the conserved J-encoded phenylalanine. The earlier analysis of around 640 of the donors excluded sequences that lacked an unambiguous match to a single V gene segment. In an earlier analysis of around 600 of the donors, V segments were called functional above 56.7% productive rearrangements and were called segregating when the between-donor standard deviation exceeded 5%. A statistical classification framework was built to diagnose cytomegalovirus status from the catalog of TCR beta chain sequences. In a later analysis, TCR nucleotide sequences were compared against IMGT/GENE-DB human TR gene sequences so that V and J genes could be assigned. Using the TCRdist pipeline, a later analysis assigned CDR3 sequences along with most-parsimonious VDJ recombination scenarios. A later analysis defined each TCR beta chain by its CDR3 amino acid sequence plus V-gene family, and excluded reads lacking a unique V-gene family. In a later analysis, some 600 highly shared, low-generation-probability nucleotide sequences were removed to address suspected cross-contamination and a sequencing artifact. A later analysis calculated a clonal expansion index for each public chain from normalized within-repertoire ranks of inferred template counts. Generation probabilities in a later analysis came from a VDJ recombination model fitted to out-of-frame rearrangements, and those results were checked against IGoR. Hypergeometric tests were used in a later analysis to score TCR-TCR, TCR-HLA and TCR-CMV co-occurrence, with a repertoire-size bias correction applied to the TCR pairs. False discovery rates were estimated in a later analysis by permuting HLA or CMV assignments 20 times. In a later analysis, co-occurring TCRs were grouped using DBSCAN, with TCRdist sequence similarity added in when clustering inside HLA-allele-positive subsets. Repertoires with fewer than 30,000 or more than 120,000 public chains were left out of co-occurrence clustering, as were a handful of repertoires with anomalous nucleotide sharing. Imported from immuneACCESS, the table was reduced by TCRdb to in-frame sequences with V and J called. These copies leave out some clones; in studies compared against another copy, an unresolved V gene accounts for under half, and the cause of the remainder is not known. For V, J and clone size, that table is used; D and trimming come from the DNA. This sample comprises 150,000 or so clones, approximately 82% of them detected only once. The ten most abundant clones make up around 1.6% of the sample.

The entry originates in a study of cytomegalovirus exposure and HLA in healthy donors (dated by TCRdb to the late 2010s). Regarding the complete study: An earlier analysis of 550 to 700 of the donors reported more than 250 Gb of sequence data and some 100 million unique TCR beta sequences from approximately 180 million T cells. Several DR-DQ haplotypes were handled as single units for association and clustering because linkage in the cohort was strong. The study used immunosequencing to profile the T cell repertoires of under 700 subjects and linked those repertoires to cytomegalovirus serostatus. Of the roughly 400 genotyped donors, 65% to 90% fell in the genetic ancestry cluster associated with self-reported Caucasian donors. To predict cytomegalovirus infection status, the study brought together high-throughput TCR immunosequencing, statistical association of individual TCRs with disease status, and machine learning. The aim of the study was to test whether cataloging public T cell receptors could identify signatures of past pathogen exposure. About 280 gigabases of sequencing data and 91 million or so unique TCR sequences made up an early release that covered nearly 650 HLA-typed donors. Across some 400 genotyped donors of the cohort, an average of 235,054 unique TCR beta nucleotide sequences per donor were sequenced, and 15% to 20% of those sequences were non-productive. An earlier analysis of some 500 of the donors used high-throughput TCR beta sequencing to judge whether each TCR beta V gene segment behaved as functional or pseudogenic. In a later genetic analysis, genome-wide SNP genotypes for about 55% of the roughly 700 donors were used, and that subset was treated as a discovery cohort. Besides the first cohort of some 670 subjects, a separate validation cohort made up of around 120 different subjects was used. Rather than using new phenotypic data, the later analysis identified candidate immune exposures from TCR beta sequences and from how often those sequences occurred across donors. Typing coverage varied by locus: roughly 629-640 donors for A, B, C, DRB1 and DQB1; 500 to 550 for DQA1; more than 600 for DPA1; 450 to 480 for DPB1. HLA typing covered class I and class II loci at four-digit resolution. Every repertoire in the discovery cohort had been generated on one and the same sequencing platform. Donor age, sex, ethnicity and CMV serostatus were compiled together with the repertoire data. A later analysis re-examined previously published TCR beta repertoires from 600 to 700 donors and added high-resolution HLA genotyping to investigate patterns of TCR occurrence.

The cohort was made up of approximately 700 healthy bone marrow donors. Cohort members were all nominally healthy when sampled, although unrecorded immune exposures were likely present. The donor tested CMV seronegative, placing the donor among the roughly 340 seronegative members of the cohort. A peripheral blood sample was collected from each donor, and TCR beta sequencing was performed on peripheral blood mononuclear cells. Genomic DNA was extracted from the blood cell samples with the Qiagen DNeasy Blood Extraction Kit. Results the study describes overall, beyond this receptor: For the cohort, immune exposure information was limited to CMV serostatus. Assigning TCR associations to individual alleles was difficult when HLA alleles, especially DR and DQ, strongly co-occurred. Sequencing depth was assumed to be roughly uniform across donors in the presence/absence analyses, though that assumption may not hold. In a later analysis, most CMV-associated TCR beta chains were found to appear HLA-restricted, with HLA associations seemingly driven largely by CMV exposure. Across donors, most TCR sequences were observed very rarely, whereas some public TCRs were present in many individuals. Compared with equally common non-associated chains, HLA-associated TCR beta chains in a later analysis were more clonally expanded and had lower generation probabilities. In a later genetic analysis, a missense DCLRE1C variant was associated with V-gene and J-gene trimming of TCR beta chains, and the association was replicated in an independent cohort. Over 15 rarely observed V segments, including chromosome 9 orphons, were excluded from the earlier analysis of a few hundred of the donors because counts were too low. In an earlier analysis of about 550 of the donors, most TCR beta V segments were observed in productive rearrangements about 87% or about 30% of the time, broadly matching IMGT annotations. A later genetic analysis reported fewer N-insertions in productive TCRs among donors in an Asian-associated ancestry cluster than the roughly 700-donor mean. HLA typing was unavailable for some donors at each locus, so association tests used only the typed subset. A group of highly shared sequence variants was considered likely to be a technical artifact of the sequencing pipeline. It was suggested by the authors that the approach could potentially be generalized to other disease states and immunological phenotypes. Linkage disequilibrium might explain the correlated functional status among segregating V segments, but an unknown experimental factor could not be ruled out. A further reported finding was that TCR beta sequences accurately predicted the HLA-A and HLA-B alleles for most subjects in the first cohort. The study listed over 150 TCR beta chains as associated with cytomegalovirus. According to a later analysis, parvovirus B19, influenza, CMV and Epstein-Barr virus appeared linked to several top co-occurrence clusters. In a later analysis, TCR association rates were found to vary across HLA loci, with the most associated TCRs seen for DRB1 alleles and the fewest for HLA-C alleles. Some IMGT-functional V segments, including TRBV6-2 and TRBV6-3, could not be distinguished by the 87-base-pair reads and were therefore excluded. In this cohort, only TCR beta chains were sequenced, and detectable features were limited by the absence of alpha or paired-chain data. Cytomegalovirus status was reported to be diagnosed by the classifier with high specificity and sensitivity in both the original and validation cohorts. In vitro tests confirmed that a few of the cytomegalovirus-associated TCR beta chains recognize cytomegalovirus antigens. A later analysis associated 16,951 TCR beta sequences with specific HLA alleles at a false discovery rate of 0.05.

Here the chain combines TRBV6-5 and TRBJ1-2, and 8 junctional nucleotides match TRBD1. This receptor was obtained from a female donor in good health and CMV-seronegative. Sequenced material: PBMCs. The CDR3 region has the sequence CASRADRGSNGYTF. In nucleotides, the sequence is TGTGCCAGCAGGGCTGACAGGGGAAGCAATGGCTACACCTTC.